The clone carrying this TCR beta chain was picked up a small number of times. Antigen specificity is unknown. The sample is drawn from a study of blood T cells in healthy people across ages. Study information: For every two T cells, template switching captured about one barcoded beta molecule. Study-wide points: The study found more naive CD4+ cells and higher diversity in long-lived than aged donors.

Together with a sample-barcoded 5' primer, a J-beta primer mix was included in a second PCR lasting roughly 6 to 12 cycles. Using its own MiXCR run on the 5' RACE reads, TCRdb lists one record per CDR3 protein. The sample contains about a million distinct CDR3 sequences, 35% to 40% of which appear only once. Russia was home to the donors, healthy Caucasian individuals aged about 6 to 90. PBMCs numbering at least 6 million were isolated per sample. CDR3 length: 15 residues. With 2 bases removed from V and 5 bases from J, the gap between germline ends came to 16 bases. Per the germline V gene, CDR1 is SGHRS and CDR2 is YFSETQ.

The sequence was obtained from a man aged 18 to 30 in good health. Sequencing used blood. The chain uses TRBV5-1 and TRBJ1-1; weak D call: TRBD1 (5 bases). In DNA form, the CDR3 reads TGCGCCAGCAGCTTCGGGACTCCCGGGAGGACTGAAGCTTTCTTT. It specifies CASSFGTPGRTEAFF. Drawing the rest from reference TRBV5-1 and TRBJ1-1, the complete variable domain is KAGVTQTPRYLIKTRGQQVTLSCSPISGHRSVSWYQQTPGQGLQFLFEYFSETQRNKGNFPGRFSGRQFSNSRSEMNVSTLELGDSALYLCASSFGTPGRTEAFFGQGTRLTVV.